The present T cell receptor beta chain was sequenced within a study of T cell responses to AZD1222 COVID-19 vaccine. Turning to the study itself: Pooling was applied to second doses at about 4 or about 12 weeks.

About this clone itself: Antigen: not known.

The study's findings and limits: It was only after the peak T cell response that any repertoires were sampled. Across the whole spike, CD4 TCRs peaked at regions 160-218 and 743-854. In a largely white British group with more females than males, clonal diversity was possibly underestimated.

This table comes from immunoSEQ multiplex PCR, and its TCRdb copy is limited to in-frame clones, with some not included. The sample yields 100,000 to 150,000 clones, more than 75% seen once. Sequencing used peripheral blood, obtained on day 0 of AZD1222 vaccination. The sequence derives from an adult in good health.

The CDR3 nucleotides are TGTGCCAGCAGCAGCCAGGGGCTTCCGAGGGCTTTCTTT. This translates into CASSSQGLPRAFF. The V and J genes are TRBV21-1 and TRBJ1-1; the table assigns TRBD1, which was not confirmed against the DNA. TRBV21-1 is recorded as a pseudogene. This CDR3 contains 13 residues.